The clone carrying this T cell receptor (beta chain) has a count of ten or more. Its antigen is as yet unknown. Stable hyperthyroidism meant no progression to ophthalmopathy within 18 months of follow-up. This entry is derived from a study of Graves' ophthalmopathy and Graves' hyperthyroidism. Across the study: There was a collection of peripheral blood at initial diagnosis, before any treatment.

Using RNA transcripts, the TCR beta CDR3 regions were amplified. Investigators did first-round RT-PCR with HTBI primers, then second-round multiplex PCR. TCRdb used MiXCR to reprocess the multiplex PCR reads, holding one entry per CDR3 protein. The sample comprises about 370,000 distinct CDR3 sequences, about a sixth of which are singletons, and roughly 2.4% rests with the top ten. CDR1 and CDR2 (germline): MNHEY, SVGAGI. Deletions cut 0 bases from V and 0 bases from J, with 9 bases between. The CDR3 spans 15 residues. Study-level findings and limits: At around 68% sensitivity and approximately 72% specificity, the model predicted progression of the ophthalmopathy.

This clonotype was sampled from an adult woman with stable Graves' hyperthyroidism. The chain carries TRBV6-5 and TRBJ2-7; D perhaps matches TRBD2 (6 bases). Sequenced sample: peripheral blood. The CDR3 region has the DNA TGTGCCAGCAGTTACTCGCCGGGAGTCTCCTACGAGCAGTACTTC. Protein: CASSYSPGVSYEQYF.